Below are 17 T cell receptor beta chains sequenced from a single sample in a study of response to subunit inactivated influenza vaccine. MiXCR, run by TCRdb on the RT-PCR reads, gives a single entry per CDR3 protein. This sample has over 150,000 distinct CDR3 sequences, with about a tenth found just once. The sample was non-naive T cells sorted from PBMCs, taken roughly 46 days after vaccination. These receptors were taken from a man aged 45-65 years who received an inactivated influenza vaccine.

CDR3 loop: CSVSPGTGGADTQYF. The CDR3 nucleotides are TGCAGCGTCTCGCCGGGGACAGGGGGGGCAGATACGCAGTATTTT. The chain couples TRBV29-1 to TRBJ2-3; 11 nucleotides agree with TRBD1. J was trimmed by 4 bases and V by 6 bases; bases with no gene match: 9. This CDR3 is 15 amino acids long. Germline-derived CDR1 and CDR2 are SQVTM and ANQGSEA.

This rearrangement joins TRBV28 to TRBJ2-2; 7 nucleotides line up with TRBD2. The CDR3 totals 15 residues. V was clipped by 10 bases and J by 5 bases; unmatched bases: 13. The V gene's germline CDR1 is MDHEN and CDR2 SYDVKM. The CDR3 DNA reads TGTGCCACCTCCGCCGGGACTACGGGTACCGGGGAGCTGTTTTTT. Translating it yields CATSAGTTGTGELFF. Full variable domain (remainder filled in from reference TRBV28 and TRBJ2-2): DVKVTQSSRYLVKRTGEKVFLECVQDMDHENMFWYRQDPGLGLRLIYFSYDVKMKEKGDIPEGYSVSREKKERFSLILESASTNQTSMYLCATSAGTTGTGELFFGEGSRLTVL.

V and J are TRBV27 and TRBJ2-1; a weak D match, TRBD2 (6 bases). This CDR3 is built from 17 residues. Between the trimmed V and J ends, which lost 7 bases and 2 bases, there was a span of 21 bases. Germline CDR1 reads MNHEY; CDR2 reads SMNVEV (reference sequence). CDR3 bases: TGTGCCAGCAATTCCGCCCGACGACTAGAAGCCTACAATGAGCAGTTCTTC. This gives the protein CASNSARRLEAYNEQFF.

This clonotype has ten or more counts. The chain links TRBV10-3 to TRBJ2-5, with 9 nucleotides matching TRBD2. Germline CDR1 is ENHRY and CDR2 is SYGVKD. The J segment lost 1 base and the V segment lost 4 bases, leaving 7 bases of the junction unmatched. This CDR3 contains 16 residues. The DNA of the CDR3 is TGTGCCATCAGTGTGGGTAGCGGGGGAACCCAAGAGACCCAGTACTTC. It translates to CAISVGSGGTQETQYF.

The genes are TRBV5-8 and TRBJ2-1, with 9 bases aligning to TRBD1. This CDR3 contains 15 residues. Germline CDR1 and CDR2: SGHTS and YDEGEE. Trimming removed 3 bases from V and 9 bases from J; junction bases left unmatched: 10. CDR3 in amino acids: CASSWLGQGIGEQFF. For the CDR3, the DNA is TGTGCCAGCAGCTGGCTGGGACAGGGAATAGGTGAGCAGTTCTTC.

There are a few counts of this clonotype. The rearrangement links TRBV3-1 to TRBJ1-3, with D perhaps TRBD1 (5 bases). V lost 4 bases and J lost 4, with 14 bases in between. CDR3 length: 15 residues. The germline gives CDR1 LGHDT, CDR2 YNNKEL (reference sequence). CDR3 amino acids: CASSPRGARGNTIYF. The CDR3 bases are TGTGCCAGCAGCCCGAGGGGCGCGAGAGGAAACACCATATATTTT. The full variable domain, its missing parts supplied by reference TRBV3-1 and TRBJ1-3, is DTAVSQTPKYLVTQMGNDKSIKCEQNLGHDTMYWYKQDSKKFLKIMFSYNNKELIINETVPNRFSPKSPDKAHLNLHINSLELGDSAVYFCASSPRGARGNTIYFGEGSWLTVV.

Ten or more counts support this clonotype. The chain is built from TRBV12-3 or TRBV12-4 and TRBJ2-7, with D perhaps matching TRBD1 (8 bases). The CDR3 totals 15 residues. The V and J ends lost 4 bases and 5 bases respectively, with 18 bases between them. The CDR3 nucleotides read TGTGCCAGCAGTTCACAGGGGGGGAGAAAAAACGAGCAGTACTTC. This gives the protein CASSSQGGRKNEQYF.

This clonotype has at least ten counts. This chain links TRBV12-3 or TRBV12-4 with TRBJ2-3; D tentatively reads TRBD1 or TRBD2 (6 bases each). With 4 bases removed from V and 1 base from J, the gap between germline ends came to 18 bases. The CDR3 covers 17 residues. The chain's CDR3 is CASSSGWGASGTDTQYF. In DNA, the CDR3 is TGTGCCAGCAGTTCGGGGTGGGGGGCGTCGGGCACAGATACGCAGTATTTT.

In its sample, this clonotype was seen many times. J is TRBJ2-7 and V is TRBV10-3; maybe TRBD1 (5 bases). The CDR3 spans 13 residues. With 2 bases removed from V and 5 bases from J, the gap between germline ends came to 10 bases. Germline loops: CDR1 ENHRY, CDR2 SYGVKD. The CDR3 loop is CAISETGPNEQYF. In DNA, the CDR3 is TGTGCCATCAGTGAGACAGGCCCCAACGAGCAGTACTTC.

This clonotype was observed a handful of times. This chain uses TRBV5-1 with TRBJ2-1; D possibly corresponds to TRBD2 (6 bases). Trimming removed 5 bases from V and 1 base from J, with 16 bases in between. The germline V gene encodes CDR1 SGHRS and CDR2 YFSETQ. CDR3 length: 16 residues. CDR3 sequence (DNA): TGCGCCAGCAGGCCAACCGTGGGGGGTTCCTACAATGAGCAGTTCTTC. It encodes CASRPTVGGSYNEQFF.

This clonotype was seen more than once but under ten times. The chain employs TRBV6-5 and TRBJ1-1; 7 bases fit TRBD1. This CDR3 has 12 amino acids. J gave up 6 bases and V 6 bases, and 4 bases lay outside the gene matches. Germline V lookup: CDR1 MNHEY, CDR2 SVGAGI. The CDR3 loop reads CASRTGFSEAFF. CDR3 nucleotides: TGTGCCAGCAGGACAGGGTTCTCTGAAGCTTTCTTT.

This chain connects TRBV28 to TRBJ2-2; D remains unclear. Between the trimmed V and J ends, which lost 5 bases and 5 bases, there was a span of 6 bases. The germline V gene has CDR1 MDHEN and CDR2 SYDVKM. This CDR3 contains 12 residues. The CDR3 DNA sequence: TGTGCCAGCAGTCTCCAAACCGGGGAGCTGTTTTTT. Its protein product is CASSLQTGELFF. The variable domain in full, with the rest retrieved from reference TRBV28 and TRBJ2-2, is DVKVTQSSRYLVKRTGEKVFLECVQDMDHENMFWYRQDPGLGLRLIYFSYDVKMKEKGDIPEGYSVSREKKERFSLILESASTNQTSMYLCASSLQTGELFFGEGSRLTVL.

This sequence joins TRBV20-1 and TRBJ2-1; no definite D call. Trimming took 4 bases from V and 7 from J, leaving 14 bases between them. This CDR3 is 13 amino acids long. Germline CDR1 and CDR2: DFQATT and SNEGSKA (reference sequence). CDR3 in amino acids: CSAKLPSRNEQFF. The CDR3 bases are TGCAGTGCTAAATTGCCCTCCCGGAATGAGCAGTTCTTC.

This clonotype was counted a few times. V and J are TRBV18 and TRBJ1-1; D may be TRBD1 (5 bases). The V end was cut by 10 bases, the J end by 2 bases, with 14 bases between. The CDR3 runs 13 residues. Germline lookup yields CDR1 KGHSH and CDR2 LQKENI. CDR3: CAMSIGANTEAFF. The CDR3 nucleotides read TGTGCCATGAGTATCGGGGCCAACACTGAAGCTTTCTTT.

The rearrangement joins TRBV4-2 to TRBJ1-1; D call uncertain. V lost 0 bases and J lost 10, with 9 bases in between. CDR1 is LGHNA, CDR2 YNFKEQ, per germline. The CDR3 contains 12 residues. The CDR3 nucleotides are TGTGCCAGCAGCCAAGATCGAGGACCAGCTTTCTTT. It codes for CASSQDRGPAFF.

This clonotype has more than one count but fewer than ten. This chain links TRBV30 with TRBJ2-7; 9 bases match TRBD2. V gave up 8 bases and J gave up 8 bases; unmatched junction bases: 16. CDR1 is GTSNPN, CDR2 SVGIG, per germline (reference sequence). The CDR3 has 14 residues. The CDR3 sequence: CAVQAGTSYFKQYF. CDR3 sequence (DNA): TGTGCCGTACAAGCCGGGACTAGCTATTTCAAGCAGTACTTC.

The chain has TRBV27 and TRBJ2-1; 11 bases are shared with TRBD2. Germline V gives CDR1 MNHEY, CDR2 SMNVEV (reference sequence). The trim removed 5 bases at V and 4 bases at J, leaving 7 bases unmatched. This CDR3 is 16 amino acids long. In DNA, the CDR3 is TGTGCCAGCAGTCTTATAGGGACTAGCGGTTACAATGAGCAGTTCTTC. This sequence encodes CASSLIGTSGYNEQFF.